Listed here are 15 T cell receptor beta chains from one sample, sequenced in a study of vaccination effects on CD4 cells after COVID-19 (dated by TCRdb to between 2021 and 2024). Libraries were prepared through the immunoSEQ multiplex PCR assay. Here the immuneACCESS table is served through TCRdb, limited to in-frame sequences with V and J called. Missing clones are a known gap in these copies; in checked studies unresolved V genes cover under half, and the rest lacks a known reason. This sample lists over 25,000 clones; 65% to 90% were detected once. The top ten clones comprise 5.8% of the sample. The ViraFEST assay stimulated PBMC with viral peptide pools and then used TCR sequencing to identify antigen-specific CD4+ T cell clonotypes by expansion. After about 9 days of culture, CD4+ T cells were isolated with the EasySep CD4+ T cell isolation kit. Participants received two doses of either the BNT162b2 or the mRNA-1273 mRNA SARS-CoV-2 vaccine.

The antigens for these receptors are not known. This material consisted of CD4+ T cells from PBMCs cultured with SARS-CoV-2 spike peptides, taken after COVID-19 vaccination. The sample's cell subset or site label is to be understood as: SARS-CoV-2 spike overlapping peptide pool stimulation. All receptors derive from a human donor who received a COVID-19 vaccine. Some clones in this sample may be carry-over from other donors' samples.

This clone was seen a single time. The rearrangement joins TRBV15 to TRBJ2-5, with D hard to call. The V end was cut by 0 bases, the J end by 5 bases, with 10 bases between. The CDR3 contains 14 residues. Germline V gives CDR1 LNHNV, CDR2 YYDKDF (reference sequence). CDR3: CATSRDSPIETQYF. CDR3 coding DNA: TGTGCCACCAGCAGAGATTCCCCCATTGAGACCCAGTACTTC. The variable domain in full, with the rest retrieved from reference TRBV15 and TRBJ2-5, is DAMVIQNPRYQVTQFGKPVTLSCSQTLNHNVMYWYQQKSSQAPKLLFHYYDKDFNNEADTPDNFQSRRPNTSFCFLDIRSPGLGDTAMYLCATSRDSPIETQYFGPGTRLLVL.

This rearrangement joins TRBV28 to TRBJ2-5; TRBD1 aligns across 7 bases. V dropped 5 bases and J dropped 1; count of bases not matched to a gene: 4. CDR1 is MDHEN, CDR2 SYDVKM, per germline. CDR3 length: 14 residues. The CDR3 spells CASSLRQGQETQYF. The CDR3 DNA reads TGTGCCAGCAGTCTTCGACAGGGCCAAGAGACCCAGTACTTC.

This rearrangement joins TRBV3-1 (or the pseudogene TRBV3-2) to TRBJ2-3; 12 bases line up with TRBD2. The CDR3 contains 19 residues. Germline CDR1 LGHDT, CDR2 YNNKEL (reference sequence). The V and J ends lost 4 bases and 0 bases, in that order; junction bases with no gene match: 11. The CDR3 loop reads CASSPIRLAGDPSTDTQYF. The DNA for the CDR3 is TGTGCCAGCAGCCCTATACGACTAGCGGGGGACCCTAGCACAGATACGCAGTATTTT.

Notes on this clone: The junction differs from germline at one of its ends, possibly a read error. The V gene is TRBV2, the J gene TRBJ1-2; D gene unclear. CDR3 length: 15 residues. The V gene's germline CDR1 is SNHLY and CDR2 FYNNEI. This CDR3 reads CASSKAGSPHYGYTF. CDR3 in DNA: TGTGCCAGCAGTAAAGCGGGGTCCCCACACTATGGCTACACCTTC.

The V gene is TRBV3-1 (or the pseudogene TRBV3-2), the J gene TRBJ2-5; tentative D call: TRBD2 (5 bases). The CDR3 extends over 14 amino acids. CDR1 LGHDT and CDR2 YNNKEL come from the germline V gene (reference sequence). V was pared by 0 bases and J by 5 bases, with 10 bases between. CDR3 loop: CASSQDFTGETQYF. In DNA form, the CDR3 reads TGTGCCAGCAGCCAAGATTTCACGGGGGAGACCCAGTACTTC.

This clone appeared a single time. The rearrangement joins TRBV5-1 to TRBJ2-3, with D perhaps TRBD1 (6 bases). V was pared by 6 bases and J by 4 bases, with 24 bases between. CDR1 is SGHRS, CDR2 YFSETQ, per germline. This CDR3 is 17 amino acids long. The CDR3 DNA reads TGCGCCAGCACCCTCACCACAGGGACGGTGCAGGCAGATACGCAGTATTTT. This encodes CASTLTTGTVQADTQYF.

The chain uses TRBV19 and TRBJ2-5; a possible D gene is TRBD1 (6 bases). Looked up from germline, CDR1 is LNHDA and CDR2 is SQIVND (reference sequence). V was cut by 6 bases and J by 7 bases, with 12 bases left in between. The CDR3 has 12 residues. CDR3 protein: CASRSGAGTQYF. CDR3 nucleotide sequence: TGTGCCAGTAGGTCAGGGGCAGGGACCCAGTACTTC.

The chain joins TRBV6-5 to TRBJ2-3; the match to TRBD1 covers 7 bases. This CDR3 is 15 amino acids long. V was pared by 2 bases and J by 4 bases, with 6 bases of the junction left unmatched. Germline loops: CDR1 MNHEY, CDR2 SVGAGI. In DNA form, the CDR3 reads TGTGCCAGCAGTTACCACAGGGGCGGCTCAGATACGCAGTATTTT. Amino acids: CASSYHRGGSDTQYF.

In DNA form, the CDR3 reads TGTGCCAGCAGCTCGGACACGAACACCGGGGAGCTGTTTTTT. Translation gives CASSSDTNTGELFF. This sequence joins TRBV6-5 and TRBJ2-2, with D maybe TRBD1 (5 bases). The germline V and J ends were trimmed by 6 bases and 0 bases, with 8 bases remaining between them. Germline CDR1 reads MNHEY; CDR2 reads SVGAGI. CDR3 length equals 14 residues.

The rearrangement links TRBV29-1 to TRBJ1-2, with D perhaps TRBD1 (6 bases). The CDR3 totals 12 residues. In germline, CDR1 is SQVTM, CDR2 ANQGSEA. Between the trimmed V and J ends, which lost 4 bases and 4 bases, there was a span of 10 bases. CDR3 residues: CSVVQGSYGYTF. In DNA form, the CDR3 reads TGCAGCGTTGTGCAGGGGAGCTATGGCTACACCTTC.

The V gene is TRBV10-1, the J gene TRBJ2-7; no clear D gene. The CDR3 has 12 residues. Trimming stripped 8 bases from V and 6 bases from J, with 14 bases between. Per germline, CDR1 WNHNN and CDR2 SYGVQD (reference sequence). CDR3 bases: TGCGCCAGCCGTTCTAGGGCCCGCGAGCAGTACGTC. As protein: CASRSRAREQYV.

This clone was detected a few times. The germline gene is not matched at one end of the junction; a read error may be the cause. This chain links TRBV2 with TRBJ2-3; TRBD2 matches 8 bases. Per germline, CDR1 SNHLY and CDR2 FYNNEI. CDR3 length: 15 residues. CDR3 residues: CASREVRTSPDTQYF. The DNA for the CDR3 is TGTGCCAGCAGGGAAGTCCGGACTAGCCCAGATACGCAGTATTTT.

This clone was counted a few times. For the CDR3, the DNA is TGTGCCAGCAGTGAAACGTGGGACTATGGCTACACCTTC. Its protein is CASSETWDYGYTF. The chain employs TRBV2 and TRBJ1-2; D remains ambiguous. This CDR3 contains 13 residues. Germline loops: CDR1 SNHLY, CDR2 FYNNEI. Trimming pared 2 bases from V and 3 bases from J, leaving 7 bases between. The full variable domain, in which reference TRBV2 and TRBJ1-2 provide the parts outside the CDR3, is EPEVTQTPSHQVTQMGQEVILRCVPISNHLYFYWYRQILGQKVEFLVSFYNNEISEKSEIFDDQFSVERPDGSNFTLKIRSTKLEDSAMYFCASSETWDYGYTFGSGTRLTVV.

This clone was recorded only once. This chain joins TRBV24-1 and TRBJ1-5; 11 bases agree with TRBD1. Germline trimming cut 3 bases from V and 7 bases from J; bases unmatched to any gene: 7. Germline lookup yields CDR1 KGHDR and CDR2 SFDVKD. The CDR3 consists of 16 residues. CDR3 sequence: CATSDAGQGARQPQHF. In DNA form, the CDR3 reads TGTGCCACCAGTGATGCAGGACAGGGGGCGCGCCAGCCCCAGCATTTT.

This chain connects TRBV5-4 to TRBJ1-2, with a weak D call TRBD1 (5 bases). Per germline, CDR1 SGHNT and CDR2 YYREEE (reference sequence). This CDR3 is built from 13 residues. Between the trimmed V and J ends, which lost 0 bases and 7 bases, there was a span of 10 bases. CDR3: CASSLAGLGGYTF. The CDR3, as DNA: TGTGCCAGCAGCTTGGCGGGGCTAGGTGGCTACACCTTC.